This TCR beta chain was obtained from a study of identical twins. Findings and caveats of the study: One should note that invariant MAIT and iNKT cells could partly confound zero-insertion analyses. Models predicted too little out-of-frame TCR alpha sharing in monozygotic twins.

A template switching step contributed a universal primer site, while unique molecular identifiers were present in the cDNA. Each CDR3 protein is one row after TCRdb ran MiXCR on the 5' RACE reads. The profile shows some 1,600,000 distinct CDR3 sequences, about 31% of them singletons. This clonotype occurred a few times. Its antigen is not identified. Germline lookup yields CDR1 SGDLS and CDR2 YYNGEE. J gave up 6 bases and V 0 bases, and 2 bases lay outside the gene matches. CDR3 size: 14 residues. Everyone who gave samples was a healthy Caucasian. The sample was cord blood. The receptor was isolated from a newborn girl in good health. The chain employs TRBV9 and TRBJ2-1; TRBD2 matches at 8 bases. DNA for the CDR3: TGTGCCAGCAGCGTAGCGGGAGGGACCAATGAGCAGTTCTTC. It codes for CASSVAGGTNEQFF. Drawing the rest from reference TRBV9 and TRBJ2-1, the complete variable domain is DSGVTQTPKHLITATGQRVTLRCSPRSGDLSVYWYQQSLDQGLQFLIQYYNGEERAKGNILERFSAQQFPDLHSELNLSSLELGDSALYFCASSVAGGTNEQFFGPGTRLTVL.